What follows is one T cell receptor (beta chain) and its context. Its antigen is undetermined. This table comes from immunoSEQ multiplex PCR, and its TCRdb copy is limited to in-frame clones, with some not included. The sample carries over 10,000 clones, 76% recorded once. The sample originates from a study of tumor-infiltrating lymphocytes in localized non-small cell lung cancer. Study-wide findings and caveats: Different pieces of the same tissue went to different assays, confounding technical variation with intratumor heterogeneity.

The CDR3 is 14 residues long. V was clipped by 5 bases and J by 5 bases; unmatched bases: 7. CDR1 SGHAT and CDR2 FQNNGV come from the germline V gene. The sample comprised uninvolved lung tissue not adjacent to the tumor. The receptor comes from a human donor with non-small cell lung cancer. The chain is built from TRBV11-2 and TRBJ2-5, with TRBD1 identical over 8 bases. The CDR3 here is CASSLQGAGETQYF. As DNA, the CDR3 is TGTGCCAGCAGCCTCCAGGGGGCAGGGGAGACCCAGTACTTC.